This T cell receptor beta chain came from a study of cytomegalovirus exposure and HLA in healthy donors. This PCR relied on a set of 60 Vbeta primers and 13 Jbeta primers. Produced via immunoSEQ multiplex PCR; TCRdb's table is partial and in-frame only. The sample holds approximately 170,000 clones; 85% are singletons and the top ten take 1%. V was pared by 7 bases and J by 5 bases, with 14 bases between. The V gene's germline CDR1 is MDHEN and CDR2 SYDVKM. CDR3 length: 13 amino acids. The sequencing input was PBMCs. The V gene is TRBV28, the J gene TRBJ2-5; a weak D match, TRBD2 (7 bases). This clonotype originated in a boy between 2 and 15 years old in good health and CMV-seronegative. CDR3 protein: CASTRGGEETQYF. The CDR3 nucleotides read TGTGCCAGCACCAGAGGGGGGGAGGAGACCCAGTACTTC.